The 10 T cell receptor beta chains below all came from one sample that was sequenced in a study of blood T cell repertoires in COVID-19. The repertoire was sequenced with immunoSEQ multiplex PCR; TCRdb's copy has only in-frame clones and lacks some. The data show approximately 270,000 clones, with roughly four fifths seen just once and 15% to 17% held by the top ten. Sample: peripheral blood. Receptors originate from a person aged 70 to 85 with COVID-19, enrolled during active disease.

In its sample, this clone was seen a few times. V is TRBV24-1 and J is TRBJ1-2, with D possibly matching TRBD1 (5 bases). Trimming left V 6 bases short and J 7 bases short, with 14 bases between. The CDR3 loop spans 13 amino acids. Germline V CDR1 and CDR2: KGHDR, SFDVKD. This CDR3 is CATSPAGQGGYTF. The CDR3 DNA follows: TGTGCCACCAGTCCCGCGGGGCAGGGTGGCTACACCTTC.

The chain has TRBV12-5 and TRBJ1-2; TRBD1 agrees at 9 bases. The CDR3 extends over 14 amino acids. The junction had 7 bases not matched to a gene; V was cut back by 6 bases and J by 5 bases. Germline V gives CDR1 LGHNT, CDR2 FRNRAP. In DNA form, the CDR3 reads TGTGCTAGTGGGCTGACAGGGGGGATATATGGCTACACCTTC. Protein: CASGLTGGIYGYTF.

DNA for the CDR3: TGTGCCAGCAGTGACGGGTTCGGGAACACTGAAGCTTTCTTT. It translates to CASSDGFGNTEAFF. This sequence joins TRBV6-1 and TRBJ1-1; D is undetermined. The CDR3 length is 14 residues. Germline CDR1 and CDR2: MNHNS and SASEGT. The germline V and J ends were trimmed by 3 bases and 1 base, with 9 bases remaining between them.

The V gene is TRBV3-1 (or the pseudogene TRBV3-2), the J gene TRBJ1-6, with TRBD1 identical over 8 bases. Germline V gives CDR1 LGHDT, CDR2 YNNKEL (reference sequence). The ends lost 5 bases at V and 9 bases at J; junction bases unmatched: 6. CDR3 length: 14 amino acids. The CDR3, as DNA: TGTGCCAGCAGCGACAGGGGAAGCGTTTCACCCCTCCACTTT. Its protein product is CASSDRGSVSPLHF.

This clone occurred once. The chain combines TRBV7-9 with TRBJ1-5, with TRBD1 matching 10 bases. The V gene end was trimmed by 0 bases and the J gene end by 7 bases; junction bases not matched to a gene: 6. Germline CDR1 reads SEHNR; CDR2 reads FQNEAQ (reference sequence). This CDR3 is built from 16 residues. The CDR3 DNA is TGTGCCAGCAGCTTAGCGAGTGGACAGGGGGGACAGCCCCAGCATTTT. Translated, it gives CASSLASGQGGQPQHF.

This chain connects TRBV15 to TRBJ1-4; the match to TRBD1 covers 8 bases. This CDR3 has 17 residues. The V and J ends lost 0 bases and 7 bases, in that order; junction bases with no gene match: 10. CDR1 is LNHNV and CDR2 is YYDKDF in the germline V gene (reference sequence). CDR3 nucleotides: TGTGCCACCAGCAGAGATGCCAAAACAGGGGGGATTGAAAAACTGTTTTTT. This encodes CATSRDAKTGGIEKLFF. Variable domain in full (rest from reference TRBV15 and TRBJ1-4): DAMVIQNPRYQVTQFGKPVTLSCSQTLNHNVMYWYQQKSSQAPKLLFHYYDKDFNNEADTPDNFQSRRPNTSFCFLDIRSPGLGDTAMYLCATSRDAKTGGIEKLFFGSGTQLSVL.

This sequence joins TRBV6-6 and TRBJ1-1; TRBD1 agrees at 7 bases. CDR3 length: 16 residues. Germline assignment: CDR1 MNHNY and CDR2 SVGAGI (reference sequence). J was trimmed by 0 bases and V by 5 bases; bases with no gene match: 9. CDR3 loop: CASSKPTGQLNTEAFF. As DNA, the CDR3 is TGTGCCAGCAGTAAACCGACAGGGCAGTTGAACACTGAAGCTTTCTTT.

Only one count was recorded for this clone. This sequence joins TRBV10-3 and TRBJ2-7, with a tentative D call TRBD2 (5 bases). Between the trimmed V and J ends, which lost 4 bases and 6 bases, there was a span of 13 bases. Germline V gives CDR1 ENHRY, CDR2 SYGVKD. The CDR3 has 13 amino acids. CDR3 sequence: CAISAGTPSEQYF. CDR3 bases: TGTGCCATCAGTGCGGGAACCCCAAGCGAGCAGTACTTC.

The chain links TRBV5-4 to TRBJ1-2; possible D gene TRBD1, 6 bases. From germline, CDR1 is SGHNT and CDR2 YYREEE (reference sequence). The length of the CDR3 is 13 residues. Trimming cost V 0 bases and J 8 bases, with 11 bases left between them. CDR3 residues: CASSLEGGEGYTF. The CDR3 DNA follows: TGTGCCAGCAGCTTGGAAGGGGGTGAGGGCTACACCTTC.

The V and J genes are TRBV28 and TRBJ2-1; D is possibly TRBD2 (6 bases). Germline-derived CDR1 and CDR2 are MDHEN and SYDVKM. V was pared by 5 bases and J by 1 base, with 12 bases between. The CDR3 is 15 amino acids. The CDR3 reads CASSLSSASYNEQFF. CDR3 bases: TGTGCCAGCAGTCTTTCTAGCGCATCCTACAATGAGCAGTTCTTC.